These 28 T cell receptor beta chains came from one sample sequenced in a study of blood T cell repertoires in COVID-19 (dated by TCRdb to the early 2020s). Preparation of the library involved the immunoSEQ multiplex PCR assay. Here the immuneACCESS table is served through TCRdb, limited to in-frame sequences with V and J called. Missing clones are a known gap in these copies; in checked studies unresolved V genes cover under half, and the rest lacks a known reason. The sample yields 400,000 or so clones; 75% to 90% were counted once. Of the sample, roughly 1.6% falls within the top ten clones. Sequenced input: peripheral blood. Receptors originate from a woman in her thirties or forties with COVID-19, enrolled during active disease.

V is TRBV12-3 or TRBV12-4 and J is TRBJ2-7; no definite D call. CDR3 length equals 12 residues. The V and J ends lost 3 bases and 1 base respectively, with 4 bases between them. In DNA form, the CDR3 reads TGTGCCAGCAGTTTGCGGTCCTACGAGCAGTACTTC. Residues: CASSLRSYEQYF.

As for this clone: The sample carries other DNA sequences with the same CDR3. The chain joins TRBV28 to TRBJ1-2, with D perhaps TRBD1 (5 bases). In germline, CDR1 is MDHEN, CDR2 SYDVKM. V shed 3 bases and J shed 8 bases, with 10 bases lying between them. The CDR3 consists of 12 residues. CDR3 region: CASSLRGRGYTF. The DNA for the CDR3 is TGTGCCAGCAGTTTGCGGGGCAGGGGCTACACCTTC.

The CDR3 is CASSPDRGKGNQPQHF. CDR3 DNA sequence: TGTGCCAGCAGCCCCGACAGGGGTAAAGGTAATCAGCCCCAGCATTTT. This chain uses TRBV6-6 with TRBJ1-5; TRBD1 matches 8 bases. The CDR3 totals 16 residues. J was trimmed by 4 bases and V by 6 bases; bases with no gene match: 11. Germline CDR1 and CDR2: MNHNY and SVGAGI (reference sequence).

This clone was counted ten times or more. The chain joins TRBV11-1 to TRBJ2-3; possible D gene TRBD1, 5 bases. Germline CDR1 SGHAT, CDR2 FQDESV (reference sequence). The V end lost 6 bases, the J end lost 1 base, and 17 bases lay between the germline ends. This CDR3 has 16 residues. CDR3 nucleotides: TGTGCCAGCAGTCAGAGACAGCGCAGGGGCACAGATACGCAGTATTTT. It translates to CASSQRQRRGTDTQYF. The whole variable domain, filled in from reference TRBV11-1 and TRBJ2-3, reads EAEVAQSPRYKITEKSQAVAFWCDPISGHATLYWYRQILGQGPELLVQFQDESVVDDSQLPKDRFSAERLKGVDSTLKIQPAELGDSAMYLCASSQRQRRGTDTQYFGPGTRLTVL.

The chain has TRBV28 and TRBJ2-7, with 8 bases that match TRBD1. The V gene's germline CDR1 is MDHEN and CDR2 SYDVKM. The ends lost 2 bases at V and 7 bases at J; junction bases unmatched: 7. CDR3 length equals 14 residues. Written as DNA, the CDR3 is TGTGCCAGCAGTTTACATGGACAGGGCGGGGAGCAGTACTTC. The encoded protein is CASSLHGQGGEQYF.

This chain uses TRBV7-2 with TRBJ2-4, with 9 bases identical to TRBD1. Per the germline V gene, CDR1 is SGHTA and CDR2 is FQGNSA. V lost 1 base, J lost 8 bases, and 3 bases stayed unmatched. The CDR3 is made up of 14 amino acids. CDR3 DNA sequence: TGTGCCAGCAGCTTAGAAAGGACAGGGGACATTCAGTACTTC. It encodes CASSLERTGDIQYF. Full variable domain (outside the CDR3, taken from reference TRBV7-2 and TRBJ2-4): GAGVSQSPSNKVTEKGKDVELRCDPISGHTALYWYRQSLGQGLEFLIYFQGNSAPDKSGLPSDRFSAERTGGSVSTLTIQRTQQEDSAVYLCASSLERTGDIQYFGAGTRLSVL.

V gene TRBV7-2 combines with J gene TRBJ2-7; maybe TRBD2 (6 bases). Deletions cut 4 bases from V and 7 bases from J, with 14 bases between. The CDR3 contains 13 residues. CDR1 and CDR2 from the germline V gene are SGHTA and FQGNSA. CDR3 sequence (DNA): TGTGCCAGCAGCTCGGACGGGAGAGGTGAGCAGTACTTC. Its translation is CASSSDGRGEQYF.

DNA of the CDR3: TGTGCCAGCTCCCCGCCCGGTGAGCAGTTCTTC. Its translation: CASSPPGEQFF. This chain uses TRBV18 with TRBJ2-1; no reliable D call. Germline V CDR1 and CDR2: KGHSH, LQKENI. The CDR3 spans 11 residues. The ends were cut back, 6 bases at V and 9 bases at J, with 9 bases in the middle.

This rearrangement joins TRBV28 to TRBJ2-2, with D unclear. The CDR3 sequence is 13 residues long. V was pared by 3 bases and J by 4 bases, with 6 bases between. Germline CDR1 reads MDHEN; CDR2 reads SYDVKM. CDR3 protein: CASSFFSTGELFF. In DNA form, the CDR3 reads TGTGCCAGCAGTTTTTTCAGCACCGGGGAGCTGTTTTTT.

Only one count was recorded for this clone. The rearrangement links TRBV13 to TRBJ1-2, with 7 bases fitting TRBD1. The ends lost 5 bases at V and 3 bases at J; junction bases unmatched: 12. CDR1 and CDR2 (germline): PRHDT, FYEKMQ (reference sequence). CDR3 length: 16 amino acids. DNA for the CDR3: TGTGCCAGCAGCGGGGAGCCCGGGACAGAAGACTATGGCTACACCTTC. This translates into CASSGEPGTEDYGYTF.

CDR3 DNA: TGTGCCAGCAGCTTAGTGGGTTGGGGGGACAGCCCCTATGGCTACACCTTC. It translates to CASSLVGWGDSPYGYTF. The gene calls are TRBV7-8 and TRBJ1-2; 7 positions match TRBD1. Germline lookup yields CDR1 SGHVS and CDR2 FQNEAQ. CDR3 length: 17 residues. V was clipped by 1 base and J by 4 bases; unmatched bases: 12. Looking up the rest from reference TRBV7-8 and TRBJ1-2 gives the full variable domain: GAGVSQSPRYKVAKRGQDVALRCDPISGHVSLFWYQQALGQGPEFLTYFQNEAQLDKSGLPSDRFFAERPEGSVSTLKIQRTQQEDSAVYLCASSLVGWGDSPYGYTFGSGTRLTVV.

The chain couples TRBV18 to TRBJ1-1, with TRBD1 matching 8 bases. Germline-derived CDR1 and CDR2 are KGHSH and LQKENI. The V segment lost 5 bases and the J segment 1 base; nucleotides outside the gene matches: 6. This CDR3 has 15 amino acids. This chain's CDR3 is CASSAGTGENTEAFF. The CDR3 region has the DNA TGTGCCAGCTCAGCCGGGACAGGAGAGAACACTGAAGCTTTCTTT.

The chain links TRBV10-3 to TRBJ1-1; no reliable D call. Germline values: CDR1 ENHRY, CDR2 SYGVKD. The CDR3 consists of 13 residues. The V end lost 4 bases, the J end lost 1 base, and 7 bases lay between the germline ends. CDR3 sequence (DNA): TGTGCCATCAGTGTGGAGAGGAACACTGAAGCTTTCTTT. This codes for CAISVERNTEAFF.

The chain links TRBV7-2 to TRBJ1-1, with 8 bases lining up with TRBD1. V shed 1 base and J 5 bases; nucleotides not matched to a gene: 3. This CDR3 region has 14 residues. Looked up from germline, CDR1 is SGHTA and CDR2 is FQGNSA. The CDR3 DNA is TGTGCCAGCAGCTTAGTCAGGGGGCAAACTGAAGCTTTCTTT. As protein: CASSLVRGQTEAFF.

CDR3 in DNA: TGTGCCAGCAGCCCTCACAGGGGCCGGGGTTATGGCTACACCTTC. This translates into CASSPHRGRGYGYTF. The V gene is TRBV3-1 (or the pseudogene TRBV3-2), the J gene TRBJ1-2; TRBD1 agrees at 7 bases. Unmatched junction bases numbered 10, after V lost 4 bases and J lost 5 bases. There are 15 residues in the CDR3. Germline values: CDR1 LGHDT, CDR2 YNNKEL (reference sequence).

V gene TRBV5-4 combines with J gene TRBJ1-5; weak D call: TRBD1 (6 bases). The germline gives CDR1 SGHNT, CDR2 YYREEE (reference sequence). Trimming took 4 bases from V and 3 from J, leaving 14 bases between them. The CDR3 consists of 15 residues. The CDR3 DNA is TGTGCCAGCAGCCAAGGGGGGGAGAACAATCAGCCCCAGCATTTT. Translated, it gives CASSQGGENNQPQHF.

The chain carries TRBV18 and TRBJ2-2; TRBD2 agrees at 10 bases. The V segment lost 3 bases and the J segment 1 base; nucleotides outside the gene matches: 11. The CDR3 length is 19 residues. CDR1 and CDR2 from the germline V gene are KGHSH and LQKENI. The CDR3 DNA reads TGTGCCAGCTCACCGCAACTAGCGGGGCAGACGGGGAACACCGGGGAGCTGTTTTTT. Its protein is CASSPQLAGQTGNTGELFF.

This clone has more than one count but fewer than ten. This chain uses TRBV4-1 with TRBJ2-7, with 7 bases aligning to TRBD1. The junction had 2 bases not matched to a gene; V was cut back by 3 bases and J by 3 bases. From germline, CDR1 is MGHRA and CDR2 YSYEKL. The CDR3 is made up of 13 amino acids. DNA for the CDR3: TGCGCCAGCAGCCACCGGGACAGCTACGAGCAGTACTTC. It translates to CASSHRDSYEQYF.

The chain carries TRBV5-6 and TRBJ2-1, with 10 bases aligning to TRBD1. Germline V gene data show CDR1 as SGHDT and CDR2 as YYEEEE. The CDR3 length is 17 residues. Trimming removed 0 bases from V and 4 bases from J; junction bases left unmatched: 7. The CDR3 nucleotides are TGTGCCAGCAGCTTGGGGCCCTCGGGACAGGGGTACAATGAGCAGTTCTTC. Encoded protein: CASSLGPSGQGYNEQFF.

The V call is TRBV6-5, the J call TRBJ1-1; TRBD1 is a possible D gene (5 bases). Germline values: CDR1 MNHEY, CDR2 SVGAGI. The germline V and J ends were trimmed by 0 bases and 3 bases, with 14 bases remaining between them. The CDR3 is made up of 16 amino acids. CDR3: CASSYSSGGKDTEAFF. The CDR3 DNA follows: TGTGCCAGCAGTTACTCTTCGGGGGGGAAGGACACTGAAGCTTTCTTT.

The rearrangement uses TRBV11-1 and TRBJ1-1; D remains ambiguous. Trimming took off 8 bases at V and 0 bases at J, with 19 bases between the two ends. CDR1 and CDR2 from the germline V gene are SGHAT and FQDESV (reference sequence). The CDR3 loop spans 16 amino acids. The CDR3 region has the DNA TGTGCCAGCCAACTGCCGGGTCTCCCATTGAACACTGAAGCTTTCTTT. Protein sequence: CASQLPGLPLNTEAFF.

Notes on this clone: The sample contains more than one DNA sequence encoding this CDR3. The CDR3 nucleotides read TGTGCCAGCAGCCAGGAGGGTGGCGGGGGGCGCAAGACGGCCCAGTACTTC. The encoded protein is CASSQEGGGGRKTAQYF. This chain joins TRBV4-2 and TRBJ2-5; 8 positions match TRBD2. J lost 9 bases, V lost 3 bases, and 18 bases had no gene match. The germline V gene encodes CDR1 LGHNA and CDR2 YNFKEQ. The CDR3 sequence is 17 residues long.

The gene calls are TRBV4-3 and TRBJ1-4; D ambiguous. The CDR3 contains 16 residues. Germline values: CDR1 LGHNA, CDR2 YSLEER. V was clipped by 0 bases and J by 4 bases, with 12 bases between them. CDR3 sequence: CASSQDIQTNNEKLFF. The CDR3 bases are TGCGCCAGCAGCCAAGATATACAGACTAATAATGAAAAACTGTTTTTT.

To note about this clone: The sample carries other DNA sequences with the same CDR3. V gene TRBV7-3 combines with J gene TRBJ2-2, with TRBD1 as a possible D gene (5 bases). This CDR3 contains 13 residues. Trimming removed 2 bases at V and 5 bases at J, with 6 bases between. Germline CDR1 reads SGHTA; CDR2 reads FQGTGA. As DNA, the CDR3 is TGTGCCAGCAGCTTATCAGGGACCGGGGAGCTGTTTTTT. It encodes CASSLSGTGELFF.

The chain has TRBV5-1 and TRBJ1-2; TRBD1 matches 7 bases. The CDR3 loop spans 14 amino acids. Germline CDR1 and CDR2: SGHRS and YFSETQ. The junction had 13 bases not matched to a gene; V was cut back by 4 bases and J by 10 bases. Here the CDR3 reads CASSIVGQAFDYTF. The CDR3 DNA sequence: TGCGCCAGCAGCATCGTTGGACAGGCCTTTGACTACACCTTC. Combining the CDR3 with reference TRBV5-1 and TRBJ1-2 gives the whole variable domain KAGVTQTPRYLIKTRGQQVTLSCSPISGHRSVSWYQQTPGQGLQFLFEYFSETQRNKGNFPGRFSGRQFSNSRSEMNVSTLELGDSALYLCASSIVGQAFDYTFGSGTRLTVV.

The chain is built from TRBV11-2 and TRBJ2-7, with D unresolved. CDR1 and CDR2 from the germline V gene are SGHAT and FQNNGV. Trimming stripped 5 bases from V and 6 bases from J, with 8 bases between. The CDR3 is 11 amino acids. In nucleotides, the CDR3 is TGTGCCAGCAGCCCCTCGTCCGAGCAGTACTTC. Protein sequence: CASSPSSEQYF.

The chain is built from TRBV18 and TRBJ2-7; D is possibly TRBD1 (5 bases). Germline V CDR1 and CDR2: KGHSH, LQKENI. V lost 3 bases to trimming and J lost 6 bases, with 12 bases between them. The CDR3 runs 13 residues. CDR3 sequence reads: CASSPPGLTEQYF. CDR3 coding DNA: TGTGCCAGCTCACCTCCAGGGTTGACCGAGCAGTACTTC.

This clone has only one observation. The rearrangement uses TRBV18 and TRBJ1-3; D is ambiguous. CDR1 KGHSH and CDR2 LQKENI come from the germline V gene. Trimming pared 3 bases from V and 5 bases from J, leaving 11 bases between. The length of the CDR3 is 14 residues. CDR3 amino acids: CASSPSDWRNTIYF. The CDR3 region has the DNA TGTGCCAGCTCACCCTCGGACTGGAGAAACACCATATATTTT.